One sample yielded the 8 T cell receptor beta chains listed below, sequenced in a study of T cell responses to AZD1222 COVID-19 vaccine. Measured with immunoSEQ multiplex PCR; TCRdb has only the in-frame clones, and not every one. The sample shows roughly 170,000 clones, roughly 92% of them seen only once. The material sequenced was peripheral blood, taken 28 days after the second AZD1222 dose. All receptors come from an adult who received the AZD1222 COVID-19 vaccine.

The rearrangement links TRBV5-4 to TRBJ1-3; D ambiguous. The CDR3 has 16 residues. V was clipped by 0 bases and J by 0 bases, with 10 bases between them. The germline CDR1 and CDR2 sequences are SGHNT and YYREEE (reference sequence). This CDR3 reads CASSLVGLNSGNTIYF. CDR3 sequence (DNA): TGTGCCAGCAGCTTGGTCGGACTCAACTCTGGAAACACCATATATTTT.

The chain recombines TRBV19 with TRBJ1-4; 7 bases fit TRBD1. The CDR3 loop spans 15 amino acids. CDR1 is LNHDA and CDR2 is SQIVND in the germline V gene (reference sequence). J gave up 6 bases and V 6 bases, and 10 bases lay outside the gene matches. CDR3 sequence reads: CASRIQGFRDEKLFF. DNA for the CDR3: TGTGCCAGTAGGATACAGGGGTTTCGGGATGAAAAACTGTTTTTT.

About this clone: At one end, the junction sequence differs from germline, possibly due to a read error. The chain joins TRBV6-1 to TRBJ1-1; TRBD1 matches 12 bases. The length of the CDR3 is 17 residues. CDR1 and CDR2 (germline): MNHNS, SASEGT. This CDR3 reads CASREGDRGQLGTEAFF. CDR3 DNA sequence: TGTGCCAGCAGAGAAGGGGACAGGGGGCAATTGGGCACTGAAGCTTTCTTT.

V is TRBV6-6 and J is TRBJ2-7; no reliable D call. The CDR3 totals 12 residues. Germline CDR1 MNHNY, CDR2 SVGAGI (reference sequence). The ends were cut back, 2 bases at V and 6 bases at J, with 8 bases in the middle. CDR3 in amino acids: CASSYTMLEQYF. DNA of the CDR3: TGTGCCAGCAGTTACACCATGCTCGAGCAGTACTTC.

The chain carries TRBV4-3 and TRBJ2-3; D is unclear. Between the trimmed V and J ends, which lost 1 base and 4 bases, there was a span of 12 bases. The CDR3 spans 15 residues. The germline V gene has CDR1 LGHNA and CDR2 YSLEER. The CDR3 sequence is CASSQGVVIPDTQYF. CDR3 in DNA: TGCGCCAGCAGCCAAGGCGTAGTGATCCCAGATACGCAGTATTTT.

This chain connects TRBV7-2 to TRBJ2-4, with 7 bases matching TRBD2. Losses at the gene ends were 0 bases for V and 7 bases for J; bases not matched to a gene: 6. The length of the CDR3 is 15 residues. Germline CDR1 reads SGHTA; CDR2 reads FQGNSA. The CDR3 bases are TGTGCCAGCAGCTTAGCGCGGGGGAGTAAGAACATTCAGTACTTC. Its translation is CASSLARGSKNIQYF. Filled out from reference TRBV7-2 and TRBJ2-4, the complete variable domain reads GAGVSQSPSNKVTEKGKDVELRCDPISGHTALYWYRQSLGQGLEFLIYFQGNSAPDKSGLPSDRFSAERTGGSVSTLTIQRTQQEDSAVYLCASSLARGSKNIQYFGAGTRLSVL.

The rearrangement uses TRBV24-1 and TRBJ2-1, with a possible D match to TRBD2 (6 bases). The CDR3 covers 19 residues. V dropped 0 bases and J dropped 8 bases, with 25 bases sitting between them. Per the germline V gene, CDR1 is KGHDR and CDR2 is SFDVKD. CDR3 nucleotides: TGTGCCACCAGTGATTTGCTTGAGGGACTGGGGAACATTTGGTATGAGCAGTTCTTC. Encoded protein: CATSDLLEGLGNIWYEQFF.

The V call is TRBV18, the J call TRBJ2-2; 9 nucleotides line up with TRBD2. Trimming took 0 bases from V and 7 from J; bases not matched to a gene: 6. There are 16 residues in the CDR3. The germline CDR1 and CDR2 sequences are KGHSH and LQKENI. CDR3 residues: CASSPPGASGNGELFF. The CDR3 nucleotides are TGTGCCAGCTCACCACCCGGGGCTAGCGGGAACGGGGAGCTGTTTTTT.